This is a list of T cell receptor beta chains from one sample in a study of cytomegalovirus exposure and HLA in healthy donors. Sequencing used immunoSEQ multiplex PCR; TCRdb keeps in-frame clones, though not all of them. Of around 180,000 clones listed, roughly 85% were seen once; the top ten hold approximately 0.69%. Sequenced: PBMCs. The receptors here all came from a woman in her thirties or forties in good health and CMV-seronegative. Both conserved end residues are part of each CDR3. A D gene is named only where the DNA matches it firmly. Clone size is shown for a subset of rows, as once, few, many or a class of expanded clone.

D gene	V gene	J gene	clone size	CDR3 protein	CDR3 DNA
-	TRBV19	TRBJ2-3	-	CASSHQGGDTQYF	TGTGCCAGTAGTCACCAGGGGGGAGATACGCAGTATTTT
TRBD2	TRBV6-4	TRBJ2-1	-	CASSGLAGGPNEQFF	TGTGCCAGCAGTGGACTAGCGGGGGGGCCCAATGAGCAGTTCTTC
TRBD1	TRBV25-1	TRBJ1-2	-	CASSDHRGRGYTF	TGTGCCAGCAGTGACCACAGGGGCCGTGGCTACACCTTC
TRBD2	TRBV15	TRBJ2-7	-	CATRGGGGASYEQYF	TGTGCCACCAGGGGTGGCGGGGGGGCAAGCTACGAGCAGTACTTC
-	TRBV4-1	TRBJ2-7	-	CASQGEPHEQYF	TGCGCCAGCCAAGGAGAGCCCCACGAGCAGTACTTC
-	TRBV19	TRBJ1-1	-	CASSTGNTEAFF	TGTGCCAGTAGTACAGGAAACACTGAAGCTTTCTTT
-	TRBV7-9	TRBJ1-1	-	CASSPPRGNTEAFF	TGTGCCAGCAGCCCTCCTAGAGGGAACACTGAAGCTTTCTTT
-	TRBV5-4	TRBJ2-2	-	CASSLELARANTGELFF	TGTGCCAGCAGCTTGGAGCTAGCGAGAGCGAACACCGGGGAGCTGTTTTTT
TRBD1	TRBV25-1	TRBJ1-2	-	CASSAGRGHHGYTF	TGTGCCAGCAGTGCGGGCAGGGGGCATCATGGCTACACCTTC
-	TRBV7-2	TRBJ1-2	once	CASSLAPGNYGYTF	TGTGCCAGCAGCTTAGCCCCAGGAAACTATGGCTACACCTTC
-	TRBV7-2	TRBJ2-7	-	CASSFPGPSPYEQYF	TGTGCCAGCAGCTTTCCGGGTCCTAGCCCCTACGAGCAGTACTTC
-	TRBV15	TRBJ1-1	-	CATSRETGMNTEAFF	TGTGCCACCAGCAGAGAAACAGGTATGAACACTGAAGCTTTCTTT
TRBD1	TRBV11-2	TRBJ2-7	-	CASSFGTASYEQYF	TGTGCCAGCAGCTTCGGGACAGCCTCCTACGAGCAGTACTTC
TRBD1	TRBV18	TRBJ2-7	-	CASSPPGQTSWQYF	TGTGCCAGCTCACCCCCGGGACAGACTTCTTGGCAGTACTTC
TRBD2	TRBV5-5	TRBJ2-2	few	CASSTQGGTGELFF	TGTGCCAGCAGCACGCAGGGAGGGACCGGGGAGCTGTTTTTT
TRBD1	TRBV5-6	TRBJ2-7	-	CASSVDRDGEQYF	TGTGCCAGCAGCGTGGACAGGGATGGCGAGCAGTACTTC
-	TRBV6-6	TRBJ2-5	-	CASSGEIQETQYF	TGTGCCAGCAGTGGGGAGATCCAAGAGACCCAGTACTTC
-	TRBV2	TRBJ1-6	-	CAGNPLGGSPLHF	TGTGCCGGCAACCCCCTGGGGGGTTCACCCCTCCACTTT
-	TRBV19	TRBJ2-3	-	CASSLGASTDTQYF	TGTGCCAGTAGTCTAGGGGCTAGCACAGATACGCAGTATTTT
-	TRBV7-9	TRBJ2-3	-	CASSSGLNTQYF	TGTGCCAGCAGCTCCGGACTGAATACGCAGTATTTT
-	TRBV5-4	TRBJ1-4	few	CASSLTGRNEKLFF	TGTGCCAGCAGCTTGACAGGGCGTAATGAAAAACTGTTTTTT
TRBD1	TRBV28	TRBJ1-4	-	CASKGDRGNEKLFF	TGTGCCAGCAAGGGGGACAGGGGCAATGAAAAACTGTTTTTT
TRBD2	TRBV11-2	TRBJ2-7	-	CASSAREALSYEQYF	TGTGCCAGCAGCGCCCGGGAGGCCCTCTCCTACGAGCAGTACTTC
-	TRBV11-2	TRBJ2-5	-	CASSSSETQYF	TGTGCCAGCAGCTCCTCAGAGACCCAGTACTTC
-	TRBV18	TRBJ2-1	-	CASSPPAVGNEQFF	TGTGCCAGCTCACCACCGGCTGTTGGTAATGAGCAGTTCTTC
-	TRBV6-5	TRBJ1-5	-	CASRQSTNQPQHF	TGTGCCAGCAGACAGTCCACCAATCAGCCCCAGCATTTT
TRBD1	TRBV11-2	TRBJ1-1	-	CASSLVEGLRTGGIAFF	TGTGCCAGCAGCTTAGTGGAGGGGCTGCGCACAGGGGGTATAGCTTTCTTT
-	TRBV30	TRBJ1-2	-	CAWSVPGGTNYGYTF	TGTGCCTGGAGTGTACCGGGCGGGACTAACTATGGCTACACCTTC
TRBD1	TRBV4-3	TRBJ2-3	-	CASSQEPLGTASTDTQYF	TGCGCCAGCAGCCAAGAACCACTTGGGACAGCTAGCACAGATACGCAGTATTTT
-	TRBV10-3	TRBJ2-5	-	CATQTGVLMETQYF	TGTGCCACCCAGACAGGCGTCCTAATGGAGACCCAGTACTTC
TRBD1	TRBV11-2	TRBJ1-2	-	CASSLAPTGEQGYTF	TGTGCCAGCAGCTTAGCCCCGACAGGGGAACAAGGCTACACCTTC
-	TRBV9	TRBJ2-6	-	CASTPLSGANVLTF	TGTGCCAGCACCCCCTTATCTGGGGCCAACGTCCTGACTTTC
-	TRBV27	TRBJ1-5	-	CASSLEGGNQPQHF	TGTGCCAGCAGTTTAGAAGGGGGCAATCAGCCCCAGCATTTT
TRBD2	TRBV6-5	TRBJ2-4	-	CASSAWGGAKNIQYF	TGTGCCAGCAGTGCCTGGGGGGGGGCCAAAAACATTCAGTACTTC
-	TRBV28	TRBJ1-4	-	CASSSPSSREKLFF	TGTGCCAGCAGTTCCCCAAGTTCGCGGGAAAAACTGTTTTTT
-	TRBV25-1	TRBJ1-1	-	CASSEFQVREAFF	TGTGCCAGCAGTGAATTTCAAGTCAGGGAAGCTTTCTTT
TRBD2	TRBV19	TRBJ2-3	-	CASSNSGGITDTQYF	TGTGCCAGTAGTAATAGCGGGGGGATCACAGATACGCAGTATTTT
-	TRBV6-6	TRBJ1-5	-	CASSYQAPHQPQHF	TGTGCCAGCAGTTACCAGGCCCCCCATCAGCCCCAGCATTTT
-	TRBV5-1	TRBJ1-4	-	CASSLQGLTEKLFF	TGCGCCAGCAGCTTACAGGGTCTGACTGAAAAACTGTTTTTT
-	TRBV5-6	TRBJ2-6	few	CASSLALGGLTF	TGTGCCAGCAGCTTGGCCCTCGGAGGACTGACTTTC
TRBD1	TRBV29-1	TRBJ1-1	-	CSVALEPQGKWRNTEAFF	TGCAGCGTTGCTCTAGAGCCACAGGGGAAGTGGAGGAACACTGAAGCTTTCTTT
-	TRBV7-2	TRBJ2-3	-	CASSLNRPTDTQYF	TGTGCCAGCAGCTTAAACAGACCCACAGATACGCAGTATTTT
TRBD2	TRBV30	TRBJ2-2	-	CAWEGGRVSNTGELFF	TGTGCCTGGGAAGGCGGGAGGGTATCGAACACCGGGGAGCTGTTTTTT
-	TRBV4-2	TRBJ1-3	-	CASSQDLGSSGNTIYF	TGTGCCAGCAGCCAAGATCTGGGGAGCTCTGGAAACACCATATATTTT
-	TRBV9	TRBJ2-1	-	CASSVAIAESYNEQFF	TGTGCCAGCAGCGTAGCTATCGCGGAGTCATACAATGAGCAGTTCTTC
-	TRBV6-1	TRBJ1-3	many	CASSRRGRGNTIYF	TGTGCCAGCAGTCGCCGAGGGAGAGGAAACACCATATATTTT
-	TRBV19	TRBJ1-5	-	CASSSSGGGHQPQHF	TGTGCCAGTAGTTCAAGTGGGGGGGGGCACCAGCCCCAGCATTTT
TRBD2	TRBV5-1	TRBJ2-1	-	CASSFTGTSGSDDEQFF	TGCGCCAGCAGCTTCACCGGGACTAGCGGGAGTGATGATGAGCAGTTCTTC
-	TRBV5-4	TRBJ1-1	-	CASSFEGFGNTEAFF	TGTGCCAGCAGCTTTGAGGGATTCGGGAACACTGAAGCTTTCTTT
-	TRBV2	TRBJ1-2	-	CASSAGVLKDYTF	TGTGCCAGCAGTGCCGGGGTCCTTAAGGACTACACCTTC
-	TRBV28	TRBJ2-7	-	CASSLSAAVLYEQYF	TGTGCCAGCAGTTTATCGGCGGCAGTCCTCTACGAGCAGTACTTC
-	TRBV25-1	TRBJ2-1	-	CASSEKIVSYNEQFF	TGTGCCAGCAGTGAAAAAATCGTCTCCTACAATGAGCAGTTCTTC
-	TRBV6-5	TRBJ1-2	few	CAGAGEGGYTF	TGTGCAGGCGCAGGGGAAGGAGGCTACACCTTC
TRBD1	TRBV5-4	TRBJ1-2	few	CASLDRGGGYTF	TGTGCCAGCCTAGACAGGGGAGGAGGCTACACCTTC
TRBD2	TRBV14	TRBJ2-7	-	CASSKGLASSYEQYF	TGTGCCAGCAGCAAGGGACTAGCGAGCTCCTACGAGCAGTACTTC
-	TRBV9	TRBJ2-1	-	CASGAEYEQFF	TGTGCCAGCGGCGCGGAGTATGAGCAGTTCTTC
TRBD1	TRBV11-2	TRBJ2-3	-	CASSPGTGRWQYF	TGTGCCAGCAGCCCCGGGACAGGCCGGTGGCAGTATTTT
-	TRBV27	TRBJ2-2	-	CASSLFRNTGELFF	TGTGCCAGCAGTTTATTCCGGAACACCGGGGAGCTGTTTTTT
-	TRBV28	TRBJ1-1	once	CASSLLGHGPGEAFF	TGTGCCAGCAGTTTATTGGGGCACGGGCCGGGTGAAGCTTTCTTT